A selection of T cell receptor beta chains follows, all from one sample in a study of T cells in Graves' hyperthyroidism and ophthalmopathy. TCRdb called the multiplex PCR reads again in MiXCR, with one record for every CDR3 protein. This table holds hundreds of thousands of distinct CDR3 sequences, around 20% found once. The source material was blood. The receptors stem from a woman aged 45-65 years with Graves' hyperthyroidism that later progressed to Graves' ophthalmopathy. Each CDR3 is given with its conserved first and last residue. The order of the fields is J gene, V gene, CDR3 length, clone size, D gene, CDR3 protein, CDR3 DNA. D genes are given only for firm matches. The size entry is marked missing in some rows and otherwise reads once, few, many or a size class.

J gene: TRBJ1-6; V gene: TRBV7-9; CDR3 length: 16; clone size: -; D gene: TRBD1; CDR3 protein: CASSPPRQGYNSPLHF; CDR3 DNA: TGTGCCAGCAGCCCCCCCCGACAGGGCTATAATTCACCCCTCCACTTT
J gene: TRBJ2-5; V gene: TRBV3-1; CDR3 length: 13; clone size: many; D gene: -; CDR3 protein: CASSQVGVETQYF; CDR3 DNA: TGTGCCAGCAGCCAAGTGGGGGTGGAGACCCAGTACTTC
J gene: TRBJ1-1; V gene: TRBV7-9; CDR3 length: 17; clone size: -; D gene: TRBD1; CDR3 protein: CASSAGLTGPMNTEAFF; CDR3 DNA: TGTGCCAGCAGCGCCGGATTGACAGGGCCCATGAACACTGAAGCTTTCTTT
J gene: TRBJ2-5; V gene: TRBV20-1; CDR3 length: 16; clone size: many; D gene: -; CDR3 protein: CSARGERAAPRETQYF; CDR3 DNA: TGCAGTGCTAGAGGGGAACGGGCAGCGCCCAGGGAGACCCAGTACTTC
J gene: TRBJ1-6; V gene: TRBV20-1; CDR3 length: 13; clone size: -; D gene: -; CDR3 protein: CSAREPYNSPLHF; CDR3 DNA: TGCAGTGCTAGAGAACCCTATAATTCACCCCTCCACTTT
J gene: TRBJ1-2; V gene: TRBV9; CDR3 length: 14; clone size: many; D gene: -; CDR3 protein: CASSVEPVLYGYTF; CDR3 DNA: TGTGCCAGCAGCGTAGAACCAGTATTATATGGCTACACCTTC
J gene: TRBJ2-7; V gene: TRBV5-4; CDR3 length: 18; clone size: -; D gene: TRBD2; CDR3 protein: CASSPRLAGGPRTYEQYF; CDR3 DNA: TGTGCCAGCAGCCCAAGACTGGCGGGGGGGCCGAGGACCTACGAGCAGTACTTC
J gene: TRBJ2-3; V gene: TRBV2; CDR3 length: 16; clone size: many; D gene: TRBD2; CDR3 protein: CASRRTLAGGSDTQYF; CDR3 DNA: TGTGCCAGCAGGAGGACCCTAGCGGGTGGGTCGGATACGCAGTATTTT
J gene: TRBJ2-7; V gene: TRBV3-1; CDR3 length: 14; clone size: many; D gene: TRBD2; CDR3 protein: CASSQRGAIYEQYF; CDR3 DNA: TGTGCCAGCAGCCAGCGGGGGGCTATTTACGAGCAGTACTTC
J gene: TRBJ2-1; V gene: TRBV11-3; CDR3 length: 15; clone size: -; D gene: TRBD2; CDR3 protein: CASSGEREGDNEQFF; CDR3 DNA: TGTGCCAGCAGCGGCGAGCGGGAGGGGGACAATGAGCAGTTCTTC
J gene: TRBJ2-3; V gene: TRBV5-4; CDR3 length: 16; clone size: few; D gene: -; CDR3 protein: CASSLSRDTSTDTQYF; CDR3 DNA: TGTGCCAGCAGCCTTTCCCGGGACACAAGCACAGATACGCAGTATTTT
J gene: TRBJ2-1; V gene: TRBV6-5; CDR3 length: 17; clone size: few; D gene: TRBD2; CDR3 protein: CASSFTSGGGSGNEQFF; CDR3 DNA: TGTGCCAGCAGCTTTACTAGCGGGGGGGGGTCAGGGAATGAGCAGTTCTTC
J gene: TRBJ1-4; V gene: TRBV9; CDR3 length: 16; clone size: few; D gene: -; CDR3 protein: CASSVGGTGTAEKLFF; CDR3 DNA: TGTGCCAGCAGCGTAGGAGGGACCGGGACTGCAGAAAAACTGTTTTTT
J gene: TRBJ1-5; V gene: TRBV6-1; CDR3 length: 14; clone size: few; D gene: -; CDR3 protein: CASSDGYSNQPQHF; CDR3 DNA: TGTGCCAGCAGTGACGGATATAGCAATCAGCCCCAGCATTTT
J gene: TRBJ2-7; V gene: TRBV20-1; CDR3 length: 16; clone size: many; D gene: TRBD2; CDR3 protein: CSARDAGGGFPYEQYF; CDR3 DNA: TGCAGTGCTAGAGATGCGGGGGGGGGCTTTCCCTACGAGCAGTACTTC
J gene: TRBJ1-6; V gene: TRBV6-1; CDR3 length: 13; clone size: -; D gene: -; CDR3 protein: CASSRDTNSPLHF; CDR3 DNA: TGTGCCAGCAGCCGGGACACTAATTCACCCCTCCACTTT
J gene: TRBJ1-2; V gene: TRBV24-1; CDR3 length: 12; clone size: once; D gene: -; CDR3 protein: CATSVQGSGYTF; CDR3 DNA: TGTGCCACCAGTGTACAGGGCTCTGGCTACACCTTC
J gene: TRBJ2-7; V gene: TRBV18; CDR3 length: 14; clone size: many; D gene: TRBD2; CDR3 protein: CASSSGLASGEQYF; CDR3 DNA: TGTGCCAGCTCATCCGGACTAGCGAGTGGCGAGCAGTACTTC
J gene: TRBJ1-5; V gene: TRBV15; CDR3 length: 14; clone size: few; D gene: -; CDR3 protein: CATSRGLPHQPQHF; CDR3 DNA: TGTGCCACCAGCAGAGGGTTACCCCATCAGCCCCAGCATTTT
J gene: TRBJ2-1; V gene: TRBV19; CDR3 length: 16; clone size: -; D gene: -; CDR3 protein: CASSVSPGPPVHEQFF; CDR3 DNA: TGTGCCAGTAGTGTTTCACCGGGACCGCCAGTCCATGAGCAGTTCTTC
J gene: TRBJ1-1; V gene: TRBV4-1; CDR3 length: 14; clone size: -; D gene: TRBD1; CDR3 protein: CASRDDRGHTEAFF; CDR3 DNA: TGCGCCAGCAGAGACGACAGGGGGCACACTGAAGCTTTCTTT
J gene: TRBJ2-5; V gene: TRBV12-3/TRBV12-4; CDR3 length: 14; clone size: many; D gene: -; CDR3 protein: CASSQRDNQETQYF; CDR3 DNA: TGTGCCAGCAGTCAGAGGGACAACCAAGAGACCCAGTACTTC
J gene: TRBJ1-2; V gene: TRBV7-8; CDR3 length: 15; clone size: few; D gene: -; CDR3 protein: CASSLVSWGSYGYTF; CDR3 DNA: TGTGCCAGCAGCTTAGTTTCCTGGGGGTCCTATGGCTACACCTTC
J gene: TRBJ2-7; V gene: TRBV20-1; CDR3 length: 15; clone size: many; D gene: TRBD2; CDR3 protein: CSARTGTSGGYEQYF; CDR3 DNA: TGCAGTGCCAGAACCGGGACTAGCGGGGGCTACGAGCAGTACTTC
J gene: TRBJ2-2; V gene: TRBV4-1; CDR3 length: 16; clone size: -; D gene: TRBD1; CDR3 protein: CASSQVAGGGTGELFF; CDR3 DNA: TGCGCCAGCAGCCAAGTAGCAGGGGGCGGAACCGGGGAGCTGTTTTTT
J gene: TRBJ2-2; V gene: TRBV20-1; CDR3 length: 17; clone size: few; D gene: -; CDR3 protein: CSARDRSRARGTGELFF; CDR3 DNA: TGCAGTGCTAGAGATCGGTCTAGGGCAAGGGGCACCGGGGAGCTGTTTTTT
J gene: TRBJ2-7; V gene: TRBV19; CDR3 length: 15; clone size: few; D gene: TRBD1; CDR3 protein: CASRPTGTGFYEQYF; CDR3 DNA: TGTGCCAGTAGGCCGACCGGGACAGGGTTCTACGAGCAGTACTTC
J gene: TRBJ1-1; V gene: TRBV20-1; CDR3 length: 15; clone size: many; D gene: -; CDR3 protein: CSASNPQGSNTEAFF; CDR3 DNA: TGCAGTGCTAGTAACCCCCAGGGGTCGAACACTGAAGCTTTCTTT
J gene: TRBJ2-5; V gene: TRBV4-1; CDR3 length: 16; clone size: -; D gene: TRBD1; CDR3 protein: CASSQEDRPPQETQYF; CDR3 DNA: TGCGCCAGCAGCCAAGAGGACAGGCCACCCCAAGAGACCCAGTACTTC
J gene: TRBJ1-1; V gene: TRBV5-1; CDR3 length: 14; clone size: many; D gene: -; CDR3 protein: CASVDTSTNTEAFF; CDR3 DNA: TGCGCCAGCGTCGACACTTCTACCAACACTGAAGCTTTCTTT
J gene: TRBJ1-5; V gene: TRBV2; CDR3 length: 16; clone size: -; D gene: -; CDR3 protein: CASSGRGPLSNQPQHF; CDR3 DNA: TGTGCCAGCAGTGGAAGGGGACCATTGAGCAATCAGCCCCAGCATTTT
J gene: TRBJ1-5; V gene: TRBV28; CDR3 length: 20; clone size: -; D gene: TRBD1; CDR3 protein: CASSPRRKGQGTGSNQPQHF; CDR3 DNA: TGTGCCAGCAGCCCACGGAGGAAGGGACAGGGGACAGGGAGCAATCAGCCCCAGCATTTT
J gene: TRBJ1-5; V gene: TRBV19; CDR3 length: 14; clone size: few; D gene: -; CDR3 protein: CASSIVDRNQPQHF; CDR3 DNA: TGTGCCAGTAGTATAGTAGACCGCAATCAGCCCCAGCATTTT
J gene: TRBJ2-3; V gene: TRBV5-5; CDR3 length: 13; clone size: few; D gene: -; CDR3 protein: CASSFFPTDTQYF; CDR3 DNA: TGTGCCAGCAGCTTCTTCCCCACAGATACGCAGTATTTT
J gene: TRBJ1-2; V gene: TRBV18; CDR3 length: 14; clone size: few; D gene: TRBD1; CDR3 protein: CASSPPTGYYGYTF; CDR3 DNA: TGTGCCAGCTCACCCCCGACAGGGTACTATGGCTACACCTTC
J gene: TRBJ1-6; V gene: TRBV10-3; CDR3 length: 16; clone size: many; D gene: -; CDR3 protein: CAISLTSTREGSPLHF; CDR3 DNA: TGTGCCATCAGCCTCACGAGCACAAGGGAAGGATCACCCCTCCACTTT
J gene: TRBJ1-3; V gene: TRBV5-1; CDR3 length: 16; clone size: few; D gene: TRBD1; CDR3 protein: CASSSGTGNSGNTIYF; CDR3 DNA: TGCGCCAGCAGCTCGGGGACAGGGAACTCTGGAAACACCATATATTTT
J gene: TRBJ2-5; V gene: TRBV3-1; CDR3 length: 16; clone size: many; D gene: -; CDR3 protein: CASSPRGETSRETQYF; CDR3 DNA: TGTGCCAGCAGCCCACGAGGGGAGACCTCCCGAGAGACCCAGTACTTC
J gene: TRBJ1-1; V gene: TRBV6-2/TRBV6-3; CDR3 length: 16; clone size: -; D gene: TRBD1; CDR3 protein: CASSYSRDRGDTEAFF; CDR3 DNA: TGTGCCAGCAGTTACTCGAGGGACAGGGGCGACACTGAAGCTTTCTTT
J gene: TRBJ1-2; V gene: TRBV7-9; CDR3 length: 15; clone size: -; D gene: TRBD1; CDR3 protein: CASSLRGQGDYGYTF; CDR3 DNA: TGTGCCAGCAGCTTAAGAGGACAGGGTGACTATGGCTACACCTTC